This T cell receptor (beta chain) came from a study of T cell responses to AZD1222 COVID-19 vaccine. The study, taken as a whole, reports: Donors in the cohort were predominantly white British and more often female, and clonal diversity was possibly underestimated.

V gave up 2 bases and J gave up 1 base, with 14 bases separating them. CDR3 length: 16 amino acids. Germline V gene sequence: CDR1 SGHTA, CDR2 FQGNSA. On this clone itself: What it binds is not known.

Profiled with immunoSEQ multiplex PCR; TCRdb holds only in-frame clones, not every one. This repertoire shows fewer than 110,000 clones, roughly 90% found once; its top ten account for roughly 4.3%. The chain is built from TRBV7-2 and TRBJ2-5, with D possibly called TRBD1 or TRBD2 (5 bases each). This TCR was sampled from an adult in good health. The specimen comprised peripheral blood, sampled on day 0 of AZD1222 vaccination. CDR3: CASSLFGTTGQETQYF. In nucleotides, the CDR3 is TGTGCCAGCAGCTTATTCGGGACCACCGGCCAAGAGACCCAGTACTTC.